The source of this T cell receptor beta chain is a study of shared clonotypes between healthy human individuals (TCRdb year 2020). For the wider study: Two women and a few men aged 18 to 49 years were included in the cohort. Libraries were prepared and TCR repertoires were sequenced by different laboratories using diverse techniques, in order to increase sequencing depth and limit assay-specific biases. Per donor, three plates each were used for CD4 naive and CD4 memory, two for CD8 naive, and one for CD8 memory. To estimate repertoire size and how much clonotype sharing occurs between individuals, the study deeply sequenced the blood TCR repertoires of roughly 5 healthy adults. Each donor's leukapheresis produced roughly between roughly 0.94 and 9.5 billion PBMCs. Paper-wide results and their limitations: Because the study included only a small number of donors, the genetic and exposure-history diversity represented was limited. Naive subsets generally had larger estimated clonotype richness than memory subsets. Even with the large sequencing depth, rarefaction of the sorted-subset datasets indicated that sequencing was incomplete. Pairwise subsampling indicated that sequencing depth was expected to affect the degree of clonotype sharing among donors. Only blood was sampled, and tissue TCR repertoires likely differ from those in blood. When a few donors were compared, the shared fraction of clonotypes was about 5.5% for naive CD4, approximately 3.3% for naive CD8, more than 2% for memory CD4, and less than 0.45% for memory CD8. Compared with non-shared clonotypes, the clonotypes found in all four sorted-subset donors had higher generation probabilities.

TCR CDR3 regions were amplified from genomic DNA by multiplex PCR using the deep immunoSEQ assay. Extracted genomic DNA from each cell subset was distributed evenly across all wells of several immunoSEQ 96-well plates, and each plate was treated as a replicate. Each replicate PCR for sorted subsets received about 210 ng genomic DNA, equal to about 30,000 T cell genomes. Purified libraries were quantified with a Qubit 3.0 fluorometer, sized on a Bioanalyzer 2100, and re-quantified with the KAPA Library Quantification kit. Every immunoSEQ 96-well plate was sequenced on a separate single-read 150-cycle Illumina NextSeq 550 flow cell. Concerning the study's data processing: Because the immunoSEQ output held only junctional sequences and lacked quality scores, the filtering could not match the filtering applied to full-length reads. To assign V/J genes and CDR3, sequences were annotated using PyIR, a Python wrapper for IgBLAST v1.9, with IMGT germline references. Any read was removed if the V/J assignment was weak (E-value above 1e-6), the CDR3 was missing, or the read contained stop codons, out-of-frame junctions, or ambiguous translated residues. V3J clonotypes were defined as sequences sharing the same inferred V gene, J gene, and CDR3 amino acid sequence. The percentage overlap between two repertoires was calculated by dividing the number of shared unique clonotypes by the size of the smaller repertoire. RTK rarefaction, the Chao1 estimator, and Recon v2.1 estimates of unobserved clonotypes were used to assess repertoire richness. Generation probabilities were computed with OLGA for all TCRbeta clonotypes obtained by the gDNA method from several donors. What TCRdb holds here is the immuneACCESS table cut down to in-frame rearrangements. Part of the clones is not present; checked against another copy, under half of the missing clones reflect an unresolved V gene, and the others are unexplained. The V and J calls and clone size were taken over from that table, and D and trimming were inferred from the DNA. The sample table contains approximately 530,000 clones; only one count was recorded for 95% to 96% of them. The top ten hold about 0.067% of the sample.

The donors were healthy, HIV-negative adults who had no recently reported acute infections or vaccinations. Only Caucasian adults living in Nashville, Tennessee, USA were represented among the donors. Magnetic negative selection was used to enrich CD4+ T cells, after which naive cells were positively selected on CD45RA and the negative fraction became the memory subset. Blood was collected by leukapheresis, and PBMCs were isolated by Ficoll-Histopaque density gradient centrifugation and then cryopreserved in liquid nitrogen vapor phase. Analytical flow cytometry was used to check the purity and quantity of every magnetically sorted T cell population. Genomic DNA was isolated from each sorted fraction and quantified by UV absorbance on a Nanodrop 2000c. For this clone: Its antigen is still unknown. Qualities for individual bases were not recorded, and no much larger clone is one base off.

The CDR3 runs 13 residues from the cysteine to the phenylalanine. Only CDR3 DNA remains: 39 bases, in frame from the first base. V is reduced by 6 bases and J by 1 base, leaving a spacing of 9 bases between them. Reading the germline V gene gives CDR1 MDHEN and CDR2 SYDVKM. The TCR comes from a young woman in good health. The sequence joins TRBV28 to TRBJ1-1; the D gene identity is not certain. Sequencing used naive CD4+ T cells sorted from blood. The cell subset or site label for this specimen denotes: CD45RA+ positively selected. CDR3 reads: CASRLTENTEAFF. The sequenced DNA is TGTGCCAGCAGGTTGACGGAGAACACTGAAGCTTTCTTT.